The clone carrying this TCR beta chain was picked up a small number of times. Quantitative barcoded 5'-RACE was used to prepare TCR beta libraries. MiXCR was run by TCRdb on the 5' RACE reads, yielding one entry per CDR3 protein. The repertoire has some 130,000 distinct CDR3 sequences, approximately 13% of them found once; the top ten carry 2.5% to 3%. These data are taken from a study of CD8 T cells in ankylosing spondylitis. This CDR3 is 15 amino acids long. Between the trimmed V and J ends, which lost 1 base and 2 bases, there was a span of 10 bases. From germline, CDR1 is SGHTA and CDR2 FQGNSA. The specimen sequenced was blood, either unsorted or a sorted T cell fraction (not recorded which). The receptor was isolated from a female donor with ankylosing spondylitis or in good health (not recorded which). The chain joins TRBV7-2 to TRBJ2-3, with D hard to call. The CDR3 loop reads CASSLGYSHTDTQYF. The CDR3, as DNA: TGTGCCAGCAGCTTAGGTTACTCCCACACAGATACGCAGTATTTT.